The rows below give T cell receptor beta chains drawn from one sample of a study of Graves' ophthalmopathy and Graves' hyperthyroidism. TCRdb recomputed calls from the multiplex PCR reads with MiXCR, one row per CDR3 protein. The sample includes about 1.1 million distinct CDR3 sequences, about 38% of them seen just once. Input material: peripheral blood or thyroid tissue (not recorded which). Source of these receptors: an adult man with Graves' hyperthyroidism. Each CDR3 is given with its conserved first and last residue. A D gene is named only where the DNA matches it firmly. The listing skips clone size in some rows; elsewhere it reads once, few, many or a size class.

clone size | D gene | J gene | V gene | CDR3 DNA | CDR3 protein
- | - | TRBJ2-2 | TRBV19 | TGTGCCAGCAGTTATGGGCACAGCACCGGGGAGCTGTTTTTT | CASSYGHSTGELFF
few | - | TRBJ2-5 | TRBV2 | TGTGCCAGCAGACGGGGACAAATGGAGACCCAGTACTTC | CASRRGQMETQYF
many | - | TRBJ1-5 | TRBV29-1 | TGCAGCGTTGTGACAGCGACCAATCAGCCCCAGCATTTT | CSVVTATNQPQHF
few | - | TRBJ2-7 | TRBV9 | TGTGCCAGCAGCCCCCGTGCCAGCTCTCTCATCTCCTACGAGCGGTACTTC | CASSPRASSLISYERYF
many | - | TRBJ2-5 | TRBV11-2 | TGTGCCAGCAGCTTTCAACAGGCAGGACAAGAGACCCAGTACTTC | CASSFQQAGQETQYF
- | - | TRBJ1-2 | TRBV25-1 | TGTGCCAGCGAAAAGACCGGGGGCTACACCTTC | CASEKTGGYTF
many | TRBD2 | TRBJ2-5 | TRBV2 | TGTGCCAGCAGTGACCGCGCTAGGTCTAGCGGGCAAGAGACCCAGTACTTC | CASSDRARSSGQETQYF
many | TRBD1 | TRBJ1-4 | TRBV9 | TGTGCCAGCAGCGGAGGGACAGACCCAACTAATGAAAAACTGTTTTTT | CASSGGTDPTNEKLFF
few | TRBD2 | TRBJ2-7 | TRBV20-1 | TGCAGTGCTAGAGATAGTAGCGGGCCTGCAAACTACGAGCAGTACTTC | CSARDSSGPANYEQYF
- | - | TRBJ2-7 | TRBV4-3 | TGCGCCAGCAGCCAGGACACCTGGTCCTACGAGCAGTACTTC | CASSQDTWSYEQYF
- | TRBD1 | TRBJ1-1 | TRBV3-1 | TGTGCCTCAAAACCGGCACAGGGGTTGGTTTTGAACACTGAAGCTTTCTTT | CASKPAQGLVLNTEAFF
many | TRBD2 | TRBJ2-7 | TRBV10-3 | TGTGCCATCAGTGACCACCGGACTAGCGGGACGTTTGAGCAGTACTTC | CAISDHRTSGTFEQYF
many | TRBD1 | TRBJ2-2 | TRBV7-2 | TGTGCCAGCCGGGGACAGGAAGGGACCGGGGAGCTGTTTTTT | CASRGQEGTGELFF
- | - | TRBJ2-5 | TRBV4-2 | TGTGTCAGCAGCCGGGGATTACGGGAGACCCAGTACTTC | CVSSRGLRETQYF
- | - | TRBJ2-7 | TRBV12-3/TRBV12-4 | TGTGCCAGCAGTTTATTTCCCCAGACCTACGAGCAGTACTTC | CASSLFPQTYEQYF
- | - | TRBJ1-3 | TRBV20-1 | TGCAGTGCTAGAGATCTAGGGCCCCATCGGAACACCATATATTTT | CSARDLGPHRNTIYF
- | TRBD1 | TRBJ1-2 | TRBV19 | TGTGCCACCCCCCGGAGGCAGGGGGCAGGCGGCTACACCTTC | CATPRRQGAGGYTF
- | - | TRBJ2-7 | TRBV19 | TGTGCCAGTAGTATCGATGGACAAAGGCCCTACGAGCAGTACTTC | CASSIDGQRPYEQYF
- | - | TRBJ1-4 | TRBV7-9 | TGTGCCAGCAGCTTGATCAGTGGAGAAAAACTGTTTTTT | CASSLISGEKLFF
many | - | TRBJ2-7 | TRBV29-1 | TGCAGCGTTCGGCACGGACCCTACGAGCAGTACTTC | CSVRHGPYEQYF
- | - | TRBJ2-7 | TRBV7-9 | TGTGCCAGCAGTTACTCCAGCGAAACCTACGAGCAGTACTTC | CASSYSSETYEQYF
once | - | TRBJ1-2 | TRBV5-6 | TGTGCCAGCAGCGCCAGGGACAACTATGGCTACACCTTC | CASSARDNYGYTF
many | TRBD2 | TRBJ2-5 | TRBV7-9 | TGTGCCAGCAGCGGACTAGCGGAGACCCAGTACTTC | CASSGLAETQYF
- | - | TRBJ1-2 | TRBV5-6 | TGTGCCAGCACAATCCAGGGAAACTATGGCTACACCTTC | CASTIQGNYGYTF
- | - | TRBJ1-1 | TRBV2 | TGTGCCAGCAGTGAGGACGGCGGCTCTGAAGCTTTCTTT | CASSEDGGSEAFF
- | TRBD2 | TRBJ2-2 | TRBV10-3 | TGTGCCATCGCAACTAGCGGTACCGGGGAGCTGTTTTTT | CAIATSGTGELFF
once | - | TRBJ2-5 | TRBV10-3 | TGTGCCAGCAGTTACTCGCCCTGGGGGGCCCGGGAGACCCAGTACTTC | CASSYSPWGARETQYF
many | - | TRBJ1-3 | TRBV11-2 | TGTGCCAGCCATGGTTGGGGGGCTGGAAACACCATATATTTT | CASHGWGAGNTIYF
- | - | TRBJ2-5 | TRBV10-3 | TGTGCCATCAGTCTGGGGGTCGACCAAGAGACCCAGTACTTC | CAISLGVDQETQYF
few | TRBD1 | TRBJ1-2 | TRBV5-6 | TGTGCCAGCAGCTCGGAAACAGGGGGCTATGGCTACACCTTC | CASSSETGGYGYTF
- | - | TRBJ1-2 | TRBV29-1 | TGCAGCGGGGTCACAGGGAACGCTGGCTACACCTTC | CSGVTGNAGYTF
- | - | TRBJ2-2 | TRBV20-1 | TGCAGTGCTACATTACAGGGTCACGGGGAGCTGTTTTTT | CSATLQGHGELFF
few | TRBD2 | TRBJ2-7 | TRBV5-1 | TGCGCCAGCAGCTTGGGCGGAGCGGGAGAAGAGCAGTACTTC | CASSLGGAGEEQYF
many | TRBD1 | TRBJ2-2 | TRBV2 | TGTGCCAGCAAAGGGGGACAGGACAACACCGGGGAGCTGTTTTTT | CASKGGQDNTGELFF
- | - | TRBJ2-5 | TRBV12-3/TRBV12-4 | TGTGCCAGCAGTTCCGCCGGGACTGAAGAGACCCAGTACTTC | CASSSAGTEETQYF
once | - | TRBJ1-1 | TRBV20-1 | TGCAGTGCTAGCAGAGAGCGTTGGAACACTGAAGCTTTCTTT | CSASRERWNTEAFF
many | - | TRBJ2-7 | TRBV15 | TGTGCCACCAGCAGGCTAGGACAAACCGAGCAGTACTTC | CATSRLGQTEQYF
- | - | TRBJ2-7 | TRBV10-3 | TGTGCCATCAGTTTATCTCAGGGGTACCCCTACGAGCAGTACTTC | CAISLSQGYPYEQYF
- | - | TRBJ2-5 | TRBV10-3 | TGTGCCAGCAGTTACTCCGGGAAGCGAGCCCAAGAGACCCAGTACTTC | CASSYSGKRAQETQYF
many | - | TRBJ1-2 | TRBV5-4 | TGTGCCAGCAGCTTGGAGACAGGCTATGGCTACACCTTC | CASSLETGYGYTF
- | TRBD2 | TRBJ2-7 | TRBV9 | TGTGCCAGCAGCGTAGTAGCGGGCGCCGCCTACGAGCAGTACTTC | CASSVVAGAAYEQYF
few | TRBD1 | TRBJ2-6 | TRBV10-3 | TGTGCCAGCAGTCAGGGGGCCCTCCCTGGGGCCAACGTCCTGACTTTC | CASSQGALPGANVLTF
many | - | TRBJ1-1 | TRBV4-2 | TGTGCCAGCAGCCAAGGAGCCCTAGAGGGCACTGAAGCTTTCTTT | CASSQGALEGTEAFF
- | - | TRBJ2-1 | TRBV11-2 | TGTGCCAGCAGCGGGACGATCGCGCAGTTCTTC | CASSGTIAQFF
- | TRBD2 | TRBJ2-7 | TRBV7-9 | TGTGCCAGCAGGTCCGGGACTAGCGGGAGTTGGTACGAGCAGTACTTC | CASRSGTSGSWYEQYF
many | - | TRBJ1-2 | TRBV12-3/TRBV12-4 | TGTGCCAGCAGCCCGTCCAAGGTGGATGGCTACACCTTC | CASSPSKVDGYTF
few | - | TRBJ2-2 | TRBV2 | TGTGCCAGCAGTGATGTATCAGCGAGTGGCACCGGGGAGCTGTTTTTT | CASSDVSASGTGELFF
few | TRBD1 | TRBJ2-7 | TRBV12-3/TRBV12-4 | TGTGCCAGCAGTTTTTACCCGGGACAGGGTCACTACGAGCAGTACTTC | CASSFYPGQGHYEQYF
- | TRBD1 | TRBJ1-5 | TRBV12-3/TRBV12-4 | TGTGCCAGCAGTTCGGGACAGGGTTGGGAAGGCAATCAGCCCCAGCATTTT | CASSSGQGWEGNQPQHF
many | - | TRBJ1-1 | TRBV6-5 | TGTGCCAGCACCCAGTACATGAACACTGAAGCTTTCTTT | CASTQYMNTEAFF
many | TRBD1 | TRBJ2-7 | TRBV11-2 | TGTGCCAGCAGCTCGATGGACAGGGGGTTGGGCGAGCAGTACTTC | CASSSMDRGLGEQYF
- | - | TRBJ1-5 | TRBV4-3 | TGCGCCAGCAGCCAAGTCTACCAGGGAGTCCGGGATCAGCCCCAGCATTTT | CASSQVYQGVRDQPQHF
few | - | TRBJ1-1 | TRBV5-1 | TGCGCCAGCAGCTTGGGGGACGCCCGTGGCACTGAAGCTTTCTTT | CASSLGDARGTEAFF
many | - | TRBJ1-5 | TRBV5-1 | TGCGCCAGCAGCTATGGACTGTCGCTCAATCAGCCCCAGCATTTT | CASSYGLSLNQPQHF
- | TRBD2 | TRBJ2-3 | TRBV7-3 | TGTGCCAGCAGCTCGGGACTAGACCCAGATACGCAGTATTTT | CASSSGLDPDTQYF